This T cell receptor (beta chain) was retrieved from a study of T cell responses to AZD1222 COVID-19 vaccine. V was clipped by 0 bases and J by 10 bases, with 10 bases between them. The CDR3 loop spans 13 amino acids. Germline V lookup: CDR1 LGHDT, CDR2 YNNKEL (reference sequence). Some clones are missing from TCRdb's copy, which holds only in-frame ones; the method was immunoSEQ multiplex PCR. Among under 150,000 clones listed, about 92% were seen once. In its sample, this clone was seen a few times. This sequence originates from an adult in good health. Sequencing was performed on peripheral blood, taken on day 0 of AZD1222 vaccination. This sequence joins TRBV3-1 (or the pseudogene TRBV3-2) and TRBJ2-1; a possible D gene is TRBD2 (6 bases). The DNA for the CDR3 is TGTGCCAGCAGCCAAGAATGGAGCGGGGAGCAGTTCTTC. Protein sequence: CASSQEWSGEQFF.